This T cell receptor (beta chain) was found in a study of T cell responses to AZD1222 COVID-19 vaccine. For this clone: The target antigen is unknown.

Sequencing used immunoSEQ multiplex PCR; TCRdb keeps in-frame clones, though not all of them. The table lists around 150,000 clones, about 90% of them singletons, with roughly 6% in the top ten. Findings of the study overall: Baseline serostatus was positive in only six AZD1222 recipients. White British people made up most donors, females outnumbered males, and clonal diversity was possibly underestimated.

This clonotype was obtained from an adult who received the AZD1222 COVID-19 vaccine. This specimen consisted of peripheral blood, obtained 28 days after the second AZD1222 dose.

CDR3: CASTQTGKNTGELFF. The CDR3 DNA follows: TGCGCCAGCACCCAGACAGGGAAGAACACCGGGGAGCTGTTTTTT. This chain links TRBV5-1 with TRBJ2-2; 7 bases match TRBD1. The length of the CDR3 is 15 residues. CDR1 is SGHRS and CDR2 is YFSETQ in the germline V gene. J gave up 1 base and V 6 bases, and 6 bases lay outside the gene matches.